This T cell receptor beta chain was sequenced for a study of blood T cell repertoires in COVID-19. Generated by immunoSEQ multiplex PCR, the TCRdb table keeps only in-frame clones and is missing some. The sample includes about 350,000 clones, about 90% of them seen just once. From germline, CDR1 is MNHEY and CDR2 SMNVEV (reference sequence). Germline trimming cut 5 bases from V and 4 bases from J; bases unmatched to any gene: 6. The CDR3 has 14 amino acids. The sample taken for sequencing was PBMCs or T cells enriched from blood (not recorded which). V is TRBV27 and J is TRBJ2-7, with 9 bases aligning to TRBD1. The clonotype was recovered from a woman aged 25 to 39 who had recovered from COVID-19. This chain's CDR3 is CASSQDRGGYEQYF. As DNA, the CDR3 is TGTGCCAGCAGTCAGGACAGGGGAGGGTACGAGCAGTACTTC.